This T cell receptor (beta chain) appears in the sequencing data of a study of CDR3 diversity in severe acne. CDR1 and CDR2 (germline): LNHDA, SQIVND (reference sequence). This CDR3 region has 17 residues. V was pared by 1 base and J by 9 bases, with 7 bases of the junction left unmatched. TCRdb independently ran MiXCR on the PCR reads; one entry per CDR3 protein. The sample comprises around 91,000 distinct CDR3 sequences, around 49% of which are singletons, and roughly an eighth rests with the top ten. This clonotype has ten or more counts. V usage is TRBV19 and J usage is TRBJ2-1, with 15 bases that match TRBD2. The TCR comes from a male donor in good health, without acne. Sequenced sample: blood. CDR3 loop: CASSIVGLAGGPVEQFF. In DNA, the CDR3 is TGTGCCAGTAGTATAGTAGGACTAGCGGGAGGGCCTGTTGAGCAGTTCTTC.